A selection of T cell receptor beta chains follows, all from one sample in a study of OX40 agonist ivuxolimab in advanced cancers. Generated by immunoSEQ multiplex PCR, the TCRdb table keeps only in-frame clones and is missing some. The sample carries tens of thousands of clones, roughly 86% recorded once. Sequenced material: CD4+ or CD8+ T cells sorted from blood, taken in a trial of the OX40 agonist ivuxolimab. These receptors originate from an adult with an advanced solid tumor such as melanoma, head and neck, liver or kidney cancer. Both conserved end residues are part of each CDR3. Size tells how often a clone was seen (once, few, many) or the class of an expanded clone, and some rows leave it out.

abundance	v_gene	j_gene	len	CDR3aa
.	TRBV12-5	TRBJ1-2	13	CASGLEVNSGYTF
.	TRBV30	TRBJ1-5	14	CAWTGRNSNQPQHF
few	TRBV28	TRBJ1-2	15	CASTPRTGRNYGYTF
.	TRBV7-6	TRBJ2-7	15	CASSFVCGRAYEQYF
.	TRBV19	TRBJ2-1	12	CASTQGVHEQFF
.	TRBV27	TRBJ1-1	15	CASSRGSFPNTEAFF
.	TRBV19	TRBJ1-2	14	CASSFLDRNYGYTF
.	TRBV28	TRBJ1-3	14	CASSYGTARNTIYF
.	TRBV7-8	TRBJ2-3	13	CASSGGDPKTQYF
.	TRBV5-1	TRBJ1-2	14	CASSLETGQYGYTF
few	TRBV6-4	TRBJ2-1	15	CASSDFGQGGNEQFF
.	TRBV6-5	TRBJ1-1	14	CASSLFRGGTEAFF
.	TRBV19	TRBJ1-6	15	CASSIPTTRGSPLHF
.	TRBV4-3	TRBJ2-2	14	CASSQLQGSGELFF
.	TRBV5-1	TRBJ2-7	15	CASSSPGLAGSEQYF
.	TRBV5-1	TRBJ2-3	15	CASSLVAAGGDTQYF
few	TRBV13	TRBJ2-1	15	CASSLGRTSANEQFF
.	TRBV27	TRBJ2-7	15	CASSNQGLAKHEQYF
.	TRBV5-1	TRBJ2-1	13	CASSGGSYNEQFF
.	TRBV5-4	TRBJ1-1	13	CASSLGGNTEAFF
few	TRBV28	TRBJ1-5	14	CASSPQVRRQPQHF
.	TRBV30	TRBJ2-1	10	CAWGNNEQFF
.	TRBV19	TRBJ2-5	15	CASRTEGVGKETQYF
.	TRBV19	TRBJ2-4	15	CASSRPVLAKNIQYF
once	TRBV18	TRBJ1-5	15	CASSPNRTGNQPQHF
.	TRBV7-9	TRBJ1-2	18	CASSLLRTKGQPQAGYTF
.	TRBV28	TRBJ2-7	15	CASSLATSGHYEQYF
.	TRBV19	TRBJ1-5	14	CASSQGQGGQPQHF
once	TRBV6-5	TRBJ1-5	14	CASSRSGGKQPQHF
.	TRBV18	TRBJ2-1	13	CASSQNRGAEQFF
.	TRBV15	TRBJ2-1	16	CATSRTSGSLYNEQFF
.	TRBV6-6	TRBJ2-5	13	CASSYGDSETQYF
.	TRBV10-3	TRBJ2-1	14	CAISEGGGYNEQFF
.	TRBV19	TRBJ1-2	15	CASSPGTLVTSGYTF
once	TRBV4-1	TRBJ1-1	15	CASSNTGSLNTEAFF
.	TRBV29-1	TRBJ2-7	10	CSVGQSEQYF
few	TRBV5-8	TRBJ1-3	15	CASSLVGRSGNTIYF